This TCR beta chain comes out of a study of T cell responses to AZD1222 COVID-19 vaccine. Notes on the study in general: The study identified only six AZD1222 recipients as seropositive at baseline.

To note about this clone: What it binds is unknown.

Method: immunoSEQ multiplex PCR; TCRdb's copy keeps in-frame clones and lacks some. Counted here are about 46,000 clones, roughly 90% occurring once; the ten biggest clones make up more than 0.95%. The V gene's germline CDR1 is SNHLY and CDR2 FYNNEI. Trimming took 7 bases from V and 4 from J; bases not matched to a gene: 4. CDR3 length: 13 residues. The chain is built from TRBV2 and TRBJ1-5, with 7 bases lining up with TRBD1. This receptor was identified in an adult who received the AZD1222 COVID-19 vaccine. This material consisted of peripheral blood, taken 28 days after the second AZD1222 dose. The CDR3 spells CASIADRNQPQHF. The CDR3 nucleotides read TGTGCCAGCATCGCGGACAGGAATCAGCCCCAGCATTTT.